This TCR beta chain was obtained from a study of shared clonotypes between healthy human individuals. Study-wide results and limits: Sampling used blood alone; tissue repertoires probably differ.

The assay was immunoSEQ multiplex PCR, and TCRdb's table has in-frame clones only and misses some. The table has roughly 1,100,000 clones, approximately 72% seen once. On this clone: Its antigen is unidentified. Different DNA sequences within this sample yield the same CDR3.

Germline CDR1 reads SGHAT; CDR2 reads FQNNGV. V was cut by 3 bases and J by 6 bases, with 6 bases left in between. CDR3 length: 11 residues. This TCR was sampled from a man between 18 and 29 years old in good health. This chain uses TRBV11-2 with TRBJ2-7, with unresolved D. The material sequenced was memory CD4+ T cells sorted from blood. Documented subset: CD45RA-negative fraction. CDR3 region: CASSLGIEQYF. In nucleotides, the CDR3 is TGTGCCAGCAGCTTGGGTATCGAGCAGTACTTC.